These 5 T cell receptor beta chains came from one sample sequenced in a study of early T cells in non-severe SARS-CoV-2 infection. TCRdb re-derived calls from the 5' RACE reads in MiXCR, one entry per CDR3 protein. The table has tens of thousands of distinct CDR3 sequences, approximately 12% seen once; the top ten hold about 1.3%. The sequenced material came from whole blood. These receptors all come from an adult who was a healthcare worker with PCR-confirmed SARS-CoV-2 infection or an uninfected control (not recorded which).

This clonotype was seen repeatedly, ten times or more. The V gene is TRBV20-1, the J gene TRBJ1-5; TRBD1 aligns across 9 bases. The CDR3 contains 14 residues. Germline V CDR1 and CDR2: DFQATT, SNEGSKA (reference sequence). The V gene end was trimmed by 6 bases and the J gene end by 3 bases; junction bases not matched to a gene: 6. CDR3 nucleotide sequence: TGCAGTGCAGCCGGGACAGGGTTCAATCAGCCCCAGCATTTT. Residues: CSAAGTGFNQPQHF.

This clonotype showed up many times. V usage is TRBV11-2 and J usage is TRBJ2-7; 9 bases line up with TRBD1. The germline CDR1 and CDR2 sequences are SGHAT and FQNNGV. This CDR3 has 14 residues. V shed 6 bases and J 3 bases; nucleotides not matched to a gene: 6. The CDR3 sequence is CASRRPGQGYEQYF. As DNA, the CDR3 is TGTGCCAGCAGGCGACCGGGACAGGGCTACGAGCAGTACTTC.

For this clonotype: A much larger clone differs from this one at a single base, so this may be a read error. This likely comes from a read error, as the CDR3 has no conserved phenylalanine or tryptophan at its end. CDR3 region: CASSQGGTQETQYS. CDR3 bases: TGTGCCAGCAGCCAAGGCGGGACCCAAGAGACCCAGTACTCC. The chain carries TRBV7-2 and TRBJ2-5, with D possibly being TRBD2 (6 bases). This CDR3 has 14 amino acids. Trimming removed 5 bases from V and 1 base from J, with 11 bases in between. From germline, CDR1 is SGHTA and CDR2 FQGNSA.

The chain employs TRBV15 and TRBJ2-3; perhaps TRBD2 as D (6 bases). Per germline, CDR1 LNHNV and CDR2 YYDKDF (reference sequence). The CDR3 extends over 16 amino acids. Deletions cut 1 base from V and 7 bases from J, with 18 bases between. CDR3 loop: CATSRVRDPDYYTQYF. In nucleotides, the CDR3 is TGTGCCACCAGCAGAGTCCGGGACCCGGACTACTATACGCAGTATTTT.

This clonotype was observed at least ten times. The rearrangement joins TRBV18 to TRBJ2-7, with 7 bases matching TRBD2. The CDR3 has 14 amino acids. Germline loops: CDR1 KGHSH, CDR2 LQKENI. Germline trimming cut 6 bases from V and 3 bases from J; bases unmatched to any gene: 8. The CDR3 sequence: CASSPGRGFYEQYF. In nucleotides, the CDR3 is TGTGCCAGCTCCCCTGGGAGGGGTTTCTACGAGCAGTACTTC.